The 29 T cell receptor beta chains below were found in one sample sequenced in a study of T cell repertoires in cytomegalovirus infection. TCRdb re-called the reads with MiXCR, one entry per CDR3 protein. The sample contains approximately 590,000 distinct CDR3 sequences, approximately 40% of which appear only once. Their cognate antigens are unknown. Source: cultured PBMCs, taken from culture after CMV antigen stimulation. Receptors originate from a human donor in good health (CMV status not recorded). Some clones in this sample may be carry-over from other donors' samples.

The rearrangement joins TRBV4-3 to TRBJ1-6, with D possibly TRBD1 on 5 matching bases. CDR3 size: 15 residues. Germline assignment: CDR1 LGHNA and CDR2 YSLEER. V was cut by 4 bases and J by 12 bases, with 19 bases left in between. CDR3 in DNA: TGCGCCAGCAGCCCCCGGGGGGAGAAGAAGAGACCCCTCCACTTT. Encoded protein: CASSPRGEKKRPLHF.

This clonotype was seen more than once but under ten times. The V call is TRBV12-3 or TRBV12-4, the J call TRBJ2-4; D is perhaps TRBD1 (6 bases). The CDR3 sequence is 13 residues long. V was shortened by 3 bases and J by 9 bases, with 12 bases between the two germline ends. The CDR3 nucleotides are TGTGCCAGCAGTTTTGCAGGGGCAGTCATTCAGTACTTC. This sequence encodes CASSFAGAVIQYF.

In DNA, the CDR3 is TGTGCCAGCAGCTTCTACAGGGGGCCGAACACTGAAGCTTTCTTT. Translation gives CASSFYRGPNTEAFF. The V call is TRBV7-2, the J call TRBJ1-1, with TRBD1 matching 9 bases. V dropped 3 bases and J dropped 1; count of bases not matched to a gene: 3. This CDR3 comprises 15 residues. Germline-derived CDR1 and CDR2 are SGHTA and FQGNSA.

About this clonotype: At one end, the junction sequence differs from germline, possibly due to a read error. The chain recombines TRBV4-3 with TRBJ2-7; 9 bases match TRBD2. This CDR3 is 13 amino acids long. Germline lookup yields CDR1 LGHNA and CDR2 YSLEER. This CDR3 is CAGSQTLAGEQYF. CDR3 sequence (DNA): TGCGCCGGCAGCCAAACCCTAGCGGGGGAGCAGTACTTC.

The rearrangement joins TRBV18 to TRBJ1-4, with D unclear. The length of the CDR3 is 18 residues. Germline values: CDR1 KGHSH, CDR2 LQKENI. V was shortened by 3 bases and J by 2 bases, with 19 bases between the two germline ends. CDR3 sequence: CASSPVLVGPATNEKLFF. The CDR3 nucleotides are TGTGCCAGCTCACCGGTTCTAGTAGGGCCGGCCACTAATGAAAAACTGTTTTTT.

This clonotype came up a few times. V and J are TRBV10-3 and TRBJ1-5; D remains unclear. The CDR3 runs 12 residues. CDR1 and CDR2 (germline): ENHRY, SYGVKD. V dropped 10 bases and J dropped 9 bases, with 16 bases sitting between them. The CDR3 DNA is TGTGCCACCAAGGACGGTGAAGGGCCCCAGCATTTT. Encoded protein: CATKDGEGPQHF.

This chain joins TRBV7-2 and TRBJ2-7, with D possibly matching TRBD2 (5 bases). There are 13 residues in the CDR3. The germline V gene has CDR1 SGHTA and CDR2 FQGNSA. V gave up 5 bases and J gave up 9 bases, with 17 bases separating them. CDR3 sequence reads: CASSTYFEGRQYF. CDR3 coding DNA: TGTGCCAGCAGCACCTACTTCGAGGGAAGGCAGTACTTC.

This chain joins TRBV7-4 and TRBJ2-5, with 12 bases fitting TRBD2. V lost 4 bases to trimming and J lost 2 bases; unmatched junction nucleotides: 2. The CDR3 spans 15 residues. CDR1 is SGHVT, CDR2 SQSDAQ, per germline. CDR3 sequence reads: CASSWTSGTQETQYF. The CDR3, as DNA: TGTGCCAGCAGCTGGACTAGCGGGACTCAAGAGACCCAGTACTTC. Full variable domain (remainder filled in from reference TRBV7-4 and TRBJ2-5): GAGVSQSPRYKVAKRGRDVALRCDSISGHVTLYWYRQTLGQGSEVLTYSQSDAQRDKSGRPSGRFSAERPERSVSTLKIQRTEQGDSAVYLCASSWTSGTQETQYFGPGTRLLVL.

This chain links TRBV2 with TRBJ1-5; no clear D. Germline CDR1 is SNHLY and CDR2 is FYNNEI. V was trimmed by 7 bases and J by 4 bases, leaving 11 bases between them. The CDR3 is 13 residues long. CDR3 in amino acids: CASTLGRNQPQHF. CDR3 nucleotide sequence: TGTGCCAGCACCTTAGGACGAAATCAGCCCCAGCATTTT.

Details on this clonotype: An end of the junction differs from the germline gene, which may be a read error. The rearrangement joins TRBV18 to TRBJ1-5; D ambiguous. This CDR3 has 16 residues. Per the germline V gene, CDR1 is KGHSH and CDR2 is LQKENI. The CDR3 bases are TGTGCCAGCTCCCCACAACGACTGGGAAGCAATCAGCCCCAGCATTTT. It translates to CASSPQRLGSNQPQHF.

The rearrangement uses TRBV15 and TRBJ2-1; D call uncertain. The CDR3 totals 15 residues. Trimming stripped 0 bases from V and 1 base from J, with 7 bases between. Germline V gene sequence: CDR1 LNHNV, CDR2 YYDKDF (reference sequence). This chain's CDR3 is CATSRDLPSYNEQFF. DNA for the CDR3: TGTGCCACCAGCAGAGATCTTCCGTCCTACAATGAGCAGTTCTTC.

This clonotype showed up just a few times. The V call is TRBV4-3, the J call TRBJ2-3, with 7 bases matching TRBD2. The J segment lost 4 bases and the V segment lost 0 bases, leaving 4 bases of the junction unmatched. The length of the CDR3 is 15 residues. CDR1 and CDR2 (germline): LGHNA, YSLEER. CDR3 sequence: CASSQDHSGADTQYF. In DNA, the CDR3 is TGCGCCAGCAGCCAAGATCACAGCGGGGCAGATACGCAGTATTTT.

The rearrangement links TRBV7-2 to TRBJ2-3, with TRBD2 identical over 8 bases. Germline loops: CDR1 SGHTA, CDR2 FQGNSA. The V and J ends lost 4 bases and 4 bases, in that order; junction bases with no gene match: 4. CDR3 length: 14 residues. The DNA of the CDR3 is TGTGCCAGCAGCTCCGCTAGCGGGCCAGATACGCAGTATTTT. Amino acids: CASSSASGPDTQYF.

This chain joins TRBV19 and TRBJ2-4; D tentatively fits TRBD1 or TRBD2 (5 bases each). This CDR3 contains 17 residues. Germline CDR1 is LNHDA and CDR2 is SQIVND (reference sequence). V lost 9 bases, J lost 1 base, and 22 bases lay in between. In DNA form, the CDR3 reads TGTGCCAGCCCTGCCGGGACGCCCAGCGCGGCCAAAAACATTCAGTACTTC. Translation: CASPAGTPSAAKNIQYF.

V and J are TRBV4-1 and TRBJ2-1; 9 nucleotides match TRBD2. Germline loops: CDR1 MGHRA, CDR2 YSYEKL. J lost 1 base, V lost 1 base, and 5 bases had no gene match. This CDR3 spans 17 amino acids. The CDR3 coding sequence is TGCGCCAGCAGCCAAGTCCTAGCGGGACCGTCCTACAATGAGCAGTTCTTC. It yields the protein CASSQVLAGPSYNEQFF.

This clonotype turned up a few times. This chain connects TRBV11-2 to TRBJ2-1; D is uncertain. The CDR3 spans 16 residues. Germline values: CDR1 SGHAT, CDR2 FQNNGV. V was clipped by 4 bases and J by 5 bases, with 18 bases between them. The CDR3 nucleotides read TGTGCCAGCAGCTGGGTGCGGCAGCCTCCTAACAATGAGCAGTTCTTC. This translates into CASSWVRQPPNNEQFF.

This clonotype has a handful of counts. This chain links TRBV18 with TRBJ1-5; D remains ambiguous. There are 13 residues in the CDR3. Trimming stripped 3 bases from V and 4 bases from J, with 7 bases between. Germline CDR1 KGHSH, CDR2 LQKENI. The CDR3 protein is CASSPAPNQPQHF. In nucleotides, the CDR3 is TGTGCCAGCTCACCCGCACCAAATCAGCCCCAGCATTTT.

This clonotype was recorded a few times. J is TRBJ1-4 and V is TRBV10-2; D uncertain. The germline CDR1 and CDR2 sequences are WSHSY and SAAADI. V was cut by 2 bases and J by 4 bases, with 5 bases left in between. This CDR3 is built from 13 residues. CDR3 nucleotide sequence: TGCGCCAGCAGTGAGGGACTTAATGAAAAACTGTTTTTT. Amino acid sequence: CASSEGLNEKLFF.

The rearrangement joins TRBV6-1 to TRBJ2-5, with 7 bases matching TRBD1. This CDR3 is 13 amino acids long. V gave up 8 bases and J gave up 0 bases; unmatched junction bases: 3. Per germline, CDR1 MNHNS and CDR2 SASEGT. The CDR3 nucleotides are TGTGCCAGCGGGGGACAGTACCAAGAGACCCAGTACTTC. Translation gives CASGGQYQETQYF.

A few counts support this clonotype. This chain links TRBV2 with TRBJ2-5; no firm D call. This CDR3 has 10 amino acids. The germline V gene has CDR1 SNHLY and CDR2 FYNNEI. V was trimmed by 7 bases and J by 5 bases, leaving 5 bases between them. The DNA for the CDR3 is TGTGCCAGCATAGAGGAGACCCAGTACTTC. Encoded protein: CASIEETQYF.

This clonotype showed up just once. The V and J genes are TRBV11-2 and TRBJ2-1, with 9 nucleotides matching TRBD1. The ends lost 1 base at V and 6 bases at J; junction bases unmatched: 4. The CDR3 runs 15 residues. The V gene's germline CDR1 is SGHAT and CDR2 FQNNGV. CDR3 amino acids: CASSLGGTGTNEQFF. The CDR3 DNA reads TGTGCCAGCAGCTTAGGGGGGACAGGGACCAATGAGCAGTTCTTC.

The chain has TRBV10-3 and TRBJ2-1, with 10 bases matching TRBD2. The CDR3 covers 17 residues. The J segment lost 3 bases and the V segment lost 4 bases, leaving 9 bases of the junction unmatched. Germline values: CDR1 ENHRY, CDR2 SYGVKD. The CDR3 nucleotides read TGTGCCATCAGTGGTTCTAGCGGGAGTACTGACTACAATGAGCAGTTCTTC. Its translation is CAISGSSGSTDYNEQFF.

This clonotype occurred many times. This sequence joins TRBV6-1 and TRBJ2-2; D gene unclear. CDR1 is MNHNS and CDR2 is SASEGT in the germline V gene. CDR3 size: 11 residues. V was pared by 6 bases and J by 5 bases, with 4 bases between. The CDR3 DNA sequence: TGTGCCAGCAGCAGGACCGGGGAGCTGTTTTTT. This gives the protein CASSRTGELFF.

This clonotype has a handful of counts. CDR3 sequence reads: CASSQGGPNTQYF. For the CDR3, the DNA is TGTGCCAGCAGCCAAGGGGGGCCGAATACGCAGTATTTT. The chain recombines TRBV4-2 with TRBJ2-3; possibly TRBD1 for D (6 bases). Germline V gives CDR1 LGHNA, CDR2 YNFKEQ. The CDR3 spans 13 residues. The V end lost 1 base, the J end lost 7 bases, and 9 bases lay between the germline ends.

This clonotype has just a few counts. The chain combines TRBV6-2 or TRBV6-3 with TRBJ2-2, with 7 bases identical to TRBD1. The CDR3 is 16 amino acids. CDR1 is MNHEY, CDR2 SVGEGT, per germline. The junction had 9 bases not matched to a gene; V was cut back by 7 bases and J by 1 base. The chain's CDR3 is CASTLLGTVNTGELFF. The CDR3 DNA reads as TGTGCCAGCACCCTACTGGGGACAGTGAACACCGGGGAGCTGTTTTTT.

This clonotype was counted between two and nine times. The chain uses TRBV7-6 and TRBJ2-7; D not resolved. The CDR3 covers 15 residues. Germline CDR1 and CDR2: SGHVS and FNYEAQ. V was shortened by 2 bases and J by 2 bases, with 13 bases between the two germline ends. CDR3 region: CASSLYLAATYEQYF. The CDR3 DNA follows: TGTGCCAGCAGCTTATATCTTGCAGCTACCTACGAGCAGTACTTC.

CDR3 nucleotides: TGTGCCAGCAGCCAAGGTCCAGGGAGAGTAGGCTACACCTTC. Translating it yields CASSQGPGRVGYTF. The chain uses TRBV5-6 and TRBJ1-2; weak D call: TRBD1 (5 bases). Germline loops: CDR1 SGHDT, CDR2 YYEEEE. Between the trimmed V and J ends, which lost 4 bases and 8 bases, there was a span of 18 bases. The CDR3 length is 14 residues. The full variable domain, rest sourced from reference TRBV5-6 and TRBJ1-2, is DAGVTQSPTHLIKTRGQQVTLRCSPKSGHDTVSWYQQALGQGPQFIFQYYEEEERQRGNFPDRFSGHQFPNYSSELNVNALLLGDSALYLCASSQGPGRVGYTFGSGTRLTVV.

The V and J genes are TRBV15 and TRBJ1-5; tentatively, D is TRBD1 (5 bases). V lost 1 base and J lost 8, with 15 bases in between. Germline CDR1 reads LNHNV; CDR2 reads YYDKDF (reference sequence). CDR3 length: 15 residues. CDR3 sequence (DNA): TGTGCCACCAGCAGAGGACTGGGGACCTTGGAGCCCCAGCATTTT. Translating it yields CATSRGLGTLEPQHF.

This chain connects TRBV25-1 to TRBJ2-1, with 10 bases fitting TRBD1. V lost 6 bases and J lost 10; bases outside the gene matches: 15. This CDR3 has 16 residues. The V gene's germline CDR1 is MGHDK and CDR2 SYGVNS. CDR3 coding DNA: TGTGCCAGCAGCCCCGACTCCGGGACAGGGGCCAACGAGCAGTTCTTC. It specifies CASSPDSGTGANEQFF.